This T cell receptor (beta chain) was identified in a study of CD8+ T cells in alopecia areata. Of note for this clone: Its antigen is currently unknown.

General study findings and limits: The presence of one nonresponder keeps the tie between baseline CD8+ expansion and response uncertain.

Treatment denoted: oral pan-JAK inhibitor, 5-10 mg twice daily. PBMCs were stained for CD3, CD4 and CD8, and CD4+ and CD8+ T cells were sorted. With 6 bases clipped from V and 8 bases from J, the junction kept 7 bases outside the gene matches. The CDR3 totals 13 residues. From germline, CDR1 is SNHLY and CDR2 FYNNEI. cDNA reverse transcribed from extracted RNA served as the sequencing template. Clones were sequenced by immunoSEQ multiplex PCR, and TCRdb holds only the in-frame ones, with some missing. The sample shows fewer than 250,000 clones, about 64% of them seen only once. This chain joins TRBV2 and TRBJ2-1; 7 nucleotides match TRBD1. This sequence originates from a human donor with alopecia areata. The sample in question was CD4+ T cells sorted from blood, obtained at week 4, from a patient treated with tofacitinib. Written as DNA, the CDR3 is TGTGCCAGCAGAGGACAGGTGCGGGATGAGCAGTTCTTC. Its translation is CASRGQVRDEQFF.